One and the same sample provided the 15 T cell receptor beta chains below, sequenced in a study of Ad26.COV2.S vaccination and SARS-CoV-2 variants. The treatment here: roughly 18 received Ad26.COV2.S at low or high dose, single or two shots; roughly five received placebo; per-sample allocation not given. All samples were drawn on day 63, counting from the first vaccine or placebo injection. The repertoire was sequenced with immunoSEQ multiplex PCR; TCRdb's copy has only in-frame clones and lacks some. In the table there are around 420,000 clones, roughly 90% of which are singletons. The sequencing here drew on peripheral blood, taken in a trial of Ad26.COV2.S vaccine versus placebo. The receptors shown here come from a person between 18 and 65 years old who received the Ad26.COV2.S COVID-19 vaccine or a placebo.

This rearrangement joins TRBV27 to TRBJ1-4; 8 bases fit TRBD1. The junction had 13 bases not matched to a gene; V was cut back by 7 bases and J by 3 bases. The CDR3 has 17 amino acids. Germline V gene data show CDR1 as MNHEY and CDR2 as SMNVEV (reference sequence). The CDR3 spells CASMSEVDRGPNEKLFF. DNA of the CDR3: TGTGCCAGCATGTCGGAGGTAGACAGGGGACCTAATGAAAAACTGTTTTTT.

The rearrangement uses TRBV6-5 and TRBJ1-1; perhaps TRBD1 as D (6 bases). This CDR3 is built from 14 residues. CDR1 is MNHEY, CDR2 SVGAGI, per germline. V was shortened by 6 bases and J by 1 base, with 12 bases between the two germline ends. The CDR3 DNA follows: TGTGCCAGCAGGAGGGGGGGGAGGAACACTGAAGCTTTCTTT. Its translation is CASRRGGRNTEAFF.

The chain employs TRBV7-6 and TRBJ2-5, with D possibly matching TRBD2 (5 bases). Germline CDR1 is SGHVS and CDR2 is FNYEAQ. The length of the CDR3 is 14 residues. Trimming left V 3 bases short and J 4 bases short, with 12 bases between. CDR3 sequence (DNA): TGTGCCAGCAGCTTCGGGGTATCTCGAGAGACCCAGTACTTC. It is translated as CASSFGVSRETQYF.

V and J are TRBV27 and TRBJ1-6, with D possibly matching TRBD1 (5 bases). In germline, CDR1 is MNHEY, CDR2 SMNVEV (reference sequence). The CDR3 length is 18 residues. V lost 4 bases to trimming and J lost 0 bases, with 16 bases between them. The CDR3 sequence: CASSWDRPSSSYNSPLHF. In DNA, the CDR3 is TGTGCCAGCAGTTGGGACCGTCCATCAAGCTCCTATAATTCACCCCTCCACTTT.

This sequence joins TRBV7-8 and TRBJ1-1; 8 bases are shared with TRBD1. Germline assignment: CDR1 SGHVS and CDR2 FQNEAQ. J lost 6 bases, V lost 3 bases, and 9 bases had no gene match. The CDR3 is 15 amino acids. The CDR3 here is CASSFTGGSQAEAFF. In DNA form, the CDR3 reads TGTGCCAGCAGCTTTACAGGGGGAAGTCAGGCTGAAGCTTTCTTT. The full variable domain, completed using reference TRBV7-8 and TRBJ1-1, is GAGVSQSPRYKVAKRGQDVALRCDPISGHVSLFWYQQALGQGPEFLTYFQNEAQLDKSGLPSDRFFAERPEGSVSTLKIQRTQQEDSAVYLCASSFTGGSQAEAFFGQGTRLTVV.

The genes are TRBV9 and TRBJ2-2; the D is unclear. Germline V gene lookup returns CDR1 SGDLS and CDR2 YYNGEE. The germline V and J ends were trimmed by 0 bases and 6 bases, with 3 bases remaining between them. The CDR3 spans 12 residues. Here the CDR3 reads CASSVGSGELFF. CDR3 sequence (DNA): TGTGCCAGCAGCGTAGGTTCCGGGGAGCTGTTTTTT.

The chain carries TRBV10-3 and TRBJ1-1; 9 nucleotides agree with TRBD1. Germline loops: CDR1 ENHRY, CDR2 SYGVKD. The CDR3 covers 11 residues. Trimming cost V 9 bases and J 6 bases; bases outside gene matches: 2. The CDR3 reads CAIRQGAEAFF. The CDR3 nucleotides read TGTGCCATAAGACAGGGGGCTGAAGCTTTCTTT.

The rearrangement links TRBV11-2 to TRBJ2-7; TRBD1 matches at 7 bases. CDR1 and CDR2 from the germline V gene are SGHAT and FQNNGV. The V gene end was trimmed by 7 bases and the J gene end by 2 bases; junction bases not matched to a gene: 5. The CDR3 covers 13 residues. CDR3 nucleotides: TGTGCCAGCACCAGGGGGACCACCTACGAGCAGTACTTC. Translated: CASTRGTTYEQYF.

V is TRBV3-1 (or the pseudogene TRBV3-2) and J is TRBJ2-7; 8 positions agree with TRBD2. Trimming cost V 0 bases and J 6 bases; bases outside gene matches: 7. CDR1 is LGHDT and CDR2 is YNNKEL in the germline V gene (reference sequence). The CDR3 is 15 amino acids. This CDR3 is CASSQDLAGQREQYF. CDR3 DNA: TGTGCCAGCAGCCAAGATTTAGCGGGGCAGCGCGAGCAGTACTTC.

This clone appeared a single time. This chain uses TRBV4-2 with TRBJ2-6; D remains ambiguous. CDR3 length equals 19 residues. The V gene's germline CDR1 is LGHNA and CDR2 YNFKEQ. Trimming left V 4 bases short and J 0 bases short, with 19 bases between. The CDR3 nucleotides are TGTGCCAGCAGCCCCCCCGGACCCGCCCCACTCTCTGGGGCCAACGTCCTGACTTTC. Translation gives CASSPPGPAPLSGANVLTF.

V usage is TRBV5-6 and J usage is TRBJ2-3, with 9 bases matching TRBD2. The trim removed 0 bases at V and 0 bases at J, leaving 8 bases unmatched. This CDR3 is 18 amino acids long. The germline gives CDR1 SGHDT, CDR2 YYEEEE. DNA of the CDR3: TGTGCCAGCAGCTTGGTGCTAGCGGGGTTCCCCAGCACAGATACGCAGTATTTT. The encoded protein is CASSLVLAGFPSTDTQYF.

This chain links TRBV6-2 or TRBV6-3 with TRBJ2-7; 8 bases align to TRBD1. The CDR3 is 16 amino acids. The J segment lost 2 bases and the V segment lost 5 bases, leaving 11 bases of the junction unmatched. Germline lookup yields CDR1 MNHEY and CDR2 SVGEGT. In DNA, the CDR3 is TGTGCCAGCAGTACTCCGGACAGGGCGACAGCCTACGAGCAGTACTTC. As protein: CASSTPDRATAYEQYF.

The CDR3 loop is CASSFRTGRDYGYTF. The CDR3 DNA is TGTGCCAGCAGCTTCCGGACAGGGCGAGACTATGGCTACACCTTC. The chain has TRBV11-2 and TRBJ1-2; 8 bases match TRBD1. CDR3 length equals 15 residues. Trimming cost V 3 bases and J 3 bases; bases outside gene matches: 6. Germline CDR1 SGHAT, CDR2 FQNNGV.

This clone is a singleton in its sample. The genes are TRBV19 and TRBJ2-6; D may be TRBD1 or TRBD2 (5 bases each). Germline lookup yields CDR1 LNHDA and CDR2 SQIVND (reference sequence). V lost 3 bases, J lost 1 base, and 7 bases lay in between. CDR3 size: 15 residues. CDR3 DNA sequence: TGTGCCAGTAGTATGGGGGAATCTGGGGCCAACGTCCTGACTTTC. Translated: CASSMGESGANVLTF.

For this clone: An end of the junction does not agree with germline; a read error may underlie this. CDR3 sequence (DNA): TGCTGCGTCGCCTGGAGACAGGTTAGGACTAGCGGGACTGGAGGTGGTTCCAATGAGCAGTTCTTC. Its translation: CCVAWRQVRTSGTGGGSNEQFF. The chain employs TRBV29-1 and TRBJ2-1; TRBD2 matches 12 bases. Germline CDR1 is SQVTM and CDR2 is ANQGSEA. The CDR3 sequence is 22 residues long.